This TCR beta chain was captured in a study of long-term antiretroviral therapy in people with HIV. Overall study findings and caveats: Repertoires in HIV (unlike those of controls) had narrower CDR3 length ranges. Diversity went up after ART and still fell short of transplant donor controls.

Survey-level immunoSEQ v3.0 assays were run. Data came from immunoSEQ multiplex PCR; TCRdb stores just in-frame clones and leaves some out. The table has some 17,000 clones, 65% to 85% seen once. The CDR3 consists of 16 residues. Germline loops: CDR1 SGHRS, CDR2 YFSETQ. Trimming pared 4 bases from V and 5 bases from J, leaving 21 bases between. For this clone: Its antigen is unknown.

This chain links TRBV5-1 with TRBJ2-5; D may be TRBD2 (6 bases). The material sequenced was unsorted PBMCs, taken 1.2 years before starting antiretroviral therapy. This TCR was recovered from a young man with HIV. The CDR3 DNA follows: TGCGCCAGCAGCCTCACTTCTAGCGTGGTCGGGGAGACCCAGTACTTC. This codes for CASSLTSSVVGETQYF.